Presented here are 24 T cell receptor beta chains from one specimen sequenced in a study of T cell responses to AZD1222 COVID-19 vaccine. The repertoire was sequenced with immunoSEQ multiplex PCR; TCRdb's copy has only in-frame clones and lacks some. The sample yields roughly 120,000 clones, just over 85% seen once. The material sequenced was peripheral blood, taken on day 0 of AZD1222 vaccination. The receptors originated from an adult in good health.

In nucleotides, the CDR3 is TGTGCCTGGACAACTAGTTACGAGCAGTACTTC. It encodes CAWTTSYEQYF. The rearrangement links TRBV30 to TRBJ2-7; a possible D gene is TRBD2 (5 bases). From germline, CDR1 is GTSNPN and CDR2 SVGIG (reference sequence). This CDR3 is 11 amino acids long. Trimming took 4 bases from V and 4 from J, leaving 8 bases between them.

The chain joins TRBV18 to TRBJ1-2; no clear D gene. V was shortened by 6 bases and J by 4 bases, with 15 bases between the two germline ends. Germline assignment: CDR1 KGHSH and CDR2 LQKENI. This CDR3 contains 14 residues. The CDR3, as DNA: TGTGCCAGCTCTTATAACGAACAGATCTATGGCTACACCTTC. This gives the protein CASSYNEQIYGYTF.

Turning to this clone: Compared with germline, one end of the junction differs, possibly owing to a read error. The V and J genes are TRBV20-1 and TRBJ2-7; D might be TRBD1 or TRBD2, each matching 5 bases. The CDR3 is 13 amino acids. CDR1 is DFQATT, CDR2 SNEGSKA, per germline (reference sequence). The CDR3 sequence is CSASIPDGTKVMF. CDR3 coding DNA: TGCAGTGCTAGTATACCTGACGGGACCAAGGTTATGTTC.

V is TRBV6-5 and J is TRBJ1-1; a weak D match, TRBD1 (5 bases). The ends were cut back, 0 bases at V and 1 base at J, with 12 bases in the middle. The CDR3 totals 16 residues. The V gene's germline CDR1 is MNHEY and CDR2 SVGAGI. The CDR3 DNA follows: TGTGCCAGCAGTTACTCGGGGGGAAGAGGGAACACTGAAGCTTTCTTT. It specifies CASSYSGGRGNTEAFF.

The chain is built from TRBV7-9 and TRBJ1-1; no clear D. Trimming cost V 1 base and J 1 base, with 10 bases left between them. The CDR3 is made up of 15 amino acids. Germline loops: CDR1 SEHNR, CDR2 FQNEAQ (reference sequence). The CDR3, as DNA: TGTGCCAGCAGCTTAGGAACCTTGTCGAACACTGAAGCTTTCTTT. This encodes CASSLGTLSNTEAFF.

The chain recombines TRBV24-1 with TRBJ2-1, with 7 bases identical to TRBD1. After removal of 3 bases from V and 0 bases from J, the junction contained 10 bases not matched to a gene. This CDR3 has 18 amino acids. CDR1 is KGHDR, CDR2 SFDVKD, per germline. The CDR3: CATSDPRTGASSYNEQFF. The CDR3 DNA reads TGTGCCACCAGTGATCCTCGGACAGGCGCTAGCTCCTACAATGAGCAGTTCTTC.

This clone was observed a few times. This sequence joins TRBV5-6 and TRBJ2-7, with D tentatively TRBD1 or TRBD2 (5 bases each). The CDR3 consists of 14 residues. The germline V gene encodes CDR1 SGHDT and CDR2 YYEEEE. V shed 6 bases and J shed 2 bases, with 15 bases lying between them. DNA for the CDR3: TGTGCCAGCAAGAAGAGGGGCCTGGCCTACGAGCAGTACTTC. Its protein is CASKKRGLAYEQYF.

The chain joins TRBV4-1 to TRBJ1-2, with D unresolved. Germline CDR1 MGHRA, CDR2 YSYEKL. CDR3 length: 16 residues. V lost 0 bases to trimming and J lost 1 base, with 12 bases between them. The CDR3 DNA sequence: TGCGCCAGCAGCCAAGATTGGACCGCCCATAACTATGGCTACACCTTC. Encoded protein: CASSQDWTAHNYGYTF.

The rearrangement joins TRBV5-5 to TRBJ1-1; D is perhaps TRBD1 (5 bases). Germline CDR1 and CDR2: SGHKS and YYEKEE (reference sequence). V gave up 5 bases and J gave up 4 bases, with 12 bases separating them. The CDR3 consists of 13 residues. CDR3 DNA: TGTGCCAGCAGTTTGTCGGGGGGCACTGAAGCTTTCTTT. Its translation is CASSLSGGTEAFF.

The chain has TRBV9 and TRBJ2-2; D unclear. The V and J ends lost 2 bases and 4 bases respectively, with 12 bases between them. This CDR3 comprises 15 residues. In germline, CDR1 is SGDLS, CDR2 YYNGEE. CDR3 in amino acids: CASSVRPTGTGELFF. CDR3 nucleotide sequence: TGTGCCAGCAGCGTGCGGCCGACGGGCACCGGGGAGCTGTTTTTT.

The genes are TRBV30 and TRBJ2-2; TRBD2 is a possible D gene (5 bases). The CDR3 contains 14 residues. The V end was cut by 1 base, the J end by 8 bases, with 14 bases between. In germline, CDR1 is GTSNPN, CDR2 SVGIG (reference sequence). The CDR3 loop reads CAWSGGTRSGELFF. CDR3 DNA sequence: TGTGCCTGGAGTGGCGGAACTAGAAGTGGGGAGCTGTTTTTT.

This chain uses TRBV7-3 with TRBJ2-5; perhaps TRBD2 as D (6 bases). This CDR3 region has 16 residues. Trimming left V 0 bases short and J 4 bases short, with 15 bases between. Germline CDR1 reads SGHTA; CDR2 reads FQGTGA. The CDR3 sequence is CASSLTGRAGRETQYF. DNA for the CDR3: TGTGCCAGCAGCTTAACGGGCAGGGCGGGGAGAGAGACCCAGTACTTC.

The rearrangement uses TRBV7-2 and TRBJ2-7, with 11 bases identical to TRBD1. The CDR3 runs 15 residues. Per germline, CDR1 SGHTA and CDR2 FQGNSA. V gave up 5 bases and J gave up 4 bases; unmatched junction bases: 7. The CDR3 nucleotides are TGTGCCAGCAGCCAGGGAGGGACAGGGGGGTACGAGCAGTACTTC. It encodes CASSQGGTGGYEQYF.

The V and J genes are TRBV14 and TRBJ1-1; D unresolved. Germline CDR1 reads SGHDN; CDR2 reads FVKESK. The CDR3 sequence is 15 residues long. The germline V and J ends were trimmed by 1 base and 1 base, with 10 bases remaining between them. The CDR3 region is CASSQVGSSNTEAFF. The CDR3 bases are TGTGCCAGCAGCCAAGTAGGGTCTTCGAACACTGAAGCTTTCTTT. Combining the CDR3 with reference TRBV14 and TRBJ1-1 gives the whole variable domain EAGVTQFPSHSVIEKGQTVTLRCDPISGHDNLYWYRRVMGKEIKFLLHFVKESKQDESGMPNNRFLAERTGGTYSTLKVQPAELEDSGVYFCASSQVGSSNTEAFFGQGTRLTVV.

This clone was recorded at least ten times. The chain couples TRBV14 to TRBJ1-3; D is unclear. The CDR3 is made up of 15 amino acids. V lost 6 bases, J lost 3 bases, and 15 bases lay in between. Germline assignment: CDR1 SGHDN and CDR2 FVKESK. The DNA of the CDR3 is TGTGCCAGCAGTACCCCGGCCGGGGTTGGAAACACCATATATTTT. This codes for CASSTPAGVGNTIYF.

This chain links TRBV25-1 with TRBJ2-2; TRBD2 agrees at 7 bases. Germline V gene lookup returns CDR1 MGHDK and CDR2 SYGVNS. This CDR3 is built from 17 residues. J gave up 6 bases and V 2 bases, and 12 bases lay outside the gene matches. CDR3 sequence (DNA): TGTGCCAGCAGTGAAGGGCTCGGCCTAGCGGACTCCGGGGAGCTGTTTTTT. Translation: CASSEGLGLADSGELFF.

The chain is built from TRBV6-2 or TRBV6-3 and TRBJ2-7, with 7 bases aligning to TRBD2. This CDR3 has 15 amino acids. Germline V gene data show CDR1 as MNHEY and CDR2 as SVGEGT. Unmatched junction bases numbered 2, after V lost 0 bases and J lost 0 bases. CDR3 in amino acids: CASSYSASGSYEQYF. The CDR3 DNA sequence: TGTGCCAGCAGTTACTCTGCTAGCGGCTCCTACGAGCAGTACTTC.

This rearrangement joins TRBV18 to TRBJ2-6; maybe TRBD1 (6 bases). The CDR3 covers 19 residues. CDR1 and CDR2 (germline): KGHSH, LQKENI. With 6 bases removed from V and 1 base from J, the gap between germline ends came to 22 bases. CDR3 nucleotides: TGTGCCAGCTCGAAATCTTCGGGTGGGGGCGTGTCTGGGGCCAACGTCCTGACTTTC. Translated: CASSKSSGGGVSGANVLTF.

This chain links TRBV5-1 with TRBJ2-5, with a possible D match to TRBD2 (6 bases). V dropped 6 bases and J dropped 3 bases, with 18 bases sitting between them. Germline V gene data show CDR1 as SGHRS and CDR2 as YFSETQ. The CDR3 spans 15 residues. This chain's CDR3 is CASKVAAGGEETQYF. The CDR3 DNA sequence: TGCGCCAGCAAGGTGGCGGCAGGAGGGGAAGAGACCCAGTACTTC.

The chain uses TRBV7-2 and TRBJ1-6; 7 positions agree with TRBD1. This CDR3 region has 15 residues. The trim removed 4 bases at V and 8 bases at J, leaving 8 bases unmatched. The V gene's germline CDR1 is SGHTA and CDR2 FQGNSA. The chain's CDR3 is CASSSRQGGDSPLHF. The CDR3, as DNA: TGTGCCAGCAGCTCCCGACAGGGTGGGGATTCACCCCTCCACTTT.

A single count supports this clone. The V gene is TRBV30, the J gene TRBJ2-5; TRBD2 aligns across 14 bases. Trimming cost V 4 bases and J 5 bases; bases outside gene matches: 9. From germline, CDR1 is GTSNPN and CDR2 SVGIG (reference sequence). This CDR3 is 16 amino acids long. CDR3 sequence: CAWKGLAGARRETQYF. CDR3 DNA sequence: TGTGCCTGGAAGGGACTAGCGGGGGCCAGGAGGGAGACCCAGTACTTC. The whole variable domain, remainder taken from reference TRBV30 and TRBJ2-5, is SQTIHQWPATLVQPVGSPLSLECTVEGTSNPNLYWYRQAAGRGLQLLFYSVGIGQISSEVPQNLSASRPQDRQFILSSKKLLLSDSGFYLCAWKGLAGARRETQYFGPGTRLLVL.

The rearrangement uses TRBV10-3 and TRBJ2-5; the D is unclear. The CDR3 has 14 amino acids. V was cut by 2 bases and J by 5 bases, with 12 bases left in between. Germline V gene sequence: CDR1 ENHRY, CDR2 SYGVKD. CDR3 in amino acids: CAISEGPARETQYF. CDR3 in DNA: TGTGCCATCAGTGAGGGCCCCGCCAGGGAGACCCAGTACTTC.

The V call is TRBV15, the J call TRBJ2-5, with unresolved D. Deletions cut 5 bases from V and 5 bases from J, with 15 bases between. Looked up from germline, CDR1 is LNHNV and CDR2 is YYDKDF (reference sequence). This CDR3 has 14 amino acids. The CDR3 loop is CATSVVANRETQYF. CDR3 nucleotide sequence: TGTGCCACCAGCGTAGTCGCCAACCGGGAGACCCAGTACTTC.

The chain links TRBV7-2 to TRBJ2-5; D unresolved. The CDR3 loop spans 14 amino acids. The germline gives CDR1 SGHTA, CDR2 FQGNSA. V was clipped by 6 bases and J by 5 bases, with 16 bases between them. CDR3 DNA sequence: TGTGCCAGCAGTTTTCGACCCCGACGGGAGACCCAGTACTTC. Translation gives CASSFRPRRETQYF.